These 14 T cell receptor beta chains were all obtained from the same sample, sequenced in a study of CD8+ T cells in alopecia areata (dated by TCRdb to 2016 to 2019). The library was obtained by the immunoSEQ multiplex PCR assay. RNA was extracted from all samples and reverse transcribed into cDNA as template for TCR sequencing. In its TCRdb copy, this immuneACCESS table keeps in-frame sequences only and misses some clones. Where compared with another copy, unresolved V genes explain less than half of these, and the others have no known cause. For this sample there are about 100,000 clones; 45% to 60% appear just once. The top ten constitute 23% of the sample. The sequenced material came from NKG2D-low CD8+ T cells sorted from blood. The cell subset or site label, read with the paper, signifies: sorted CD8+ NKG2D-low blood T cells. The receptor set was obtained from a human donor with alopecia areata.

The V call is TRBV27, the J call TRBJ2-1; possibly TRBD2 for D (6 bases). The CDR3 spans 16 residues. The V end was cut by 2 bases, the J end by 1 base, with 12 bases between. CDR1 and CDR2 (germline): MNHEY, SMNVEV (reference sequence). CDR3 in amino acids: CASSLGTGGSYNEQFF. CDR3 in DNA: TGTGCCAGCAGTTTAGGGACCGGGGGATCCTACAATGAGCAGTTCTTC.

The rearrangement links TRBV27 to TRBJ2-1; 9 bases fit TRBD2. Per the germline V gene, CDR1 is MNHEY and CDR2 is SMNVEV (reference sequence). V lost 0 bases and J lost 6; bases outside the gene matches: 6. This CDR3 has 16 residues. The CDR3: CASSLSAAGGLNEQFF. CDR3 sequence (DNA): TGTGCCAGCAGTTTATCGGCTGCGGGAGGGCTCAATGAGCAGTTCTTC.

This chain links TRBV14 with TRBJ2-3; D is unresolved. The CDR3 extends over 14 amino acids. Germline values: CDR1 SGHDN, CDR2 FVKESK. With 0 bases removed from V and 6 bases from J, the gap between germline ends came to 10 bases. The DNA of the CDR3 is TGTGCCAGCAGCCAAGACGCGGTACAGGATACGCAGTATTTT. Its translation is CASSQDAVQDTQYF.

The CDR3: CASSGPLAGYTF. The CDR3 coding sequence is TGTGCCAGCAGTGGCCCCTTGGCCGGCTACACCTTC. The chain combines TRBV2 with TRBJ1-2; D unclear. Germline loops: CDR1 SNHLY, CDR2 FYNNEI. Trimming left V 4 bases short and J 8 bases short, with 11 bases between. The CDR3 spans 12 residues.

This clone was seen a few times. The chain links TRBV7-9 to TRBJ2-7, with 8 bases identical to TRBD1. Germline CDR1 is SEHNR and CDR2 is FQNEAQ (reference sequence). This CDR3 contains 13 residues. With V trimmed by 3 bases and J by 3 bases, 1 base remained unmatched. The CDR3 bases are TGTGCCAGCAGCTTTACAGGGGGCTACGAGCAGTACTTC. This codes for CASSFTGGYEQYF.

The chain combines TRBV6-5 with TRBJ2-4, with D perhaps matching TRBD1 or TRBD2 (6 bases each). The CDR3 covers 14 residues. Germline V gene data show CDR1 as MNHEY and CDR2 as SVGAGI. Trimming left V 2 bases short and J 9 bases short, with 14 bases between. The CDR3: CASSYKPGGGIQYF. The DNA of the CDR3 is TGTGCCAGCAGTTACAAACCCGGGGGCGGCATTCAGTACTTC.

This clone showed up just once. The rearrangement joins TRBV9 to TRBJ2-7; D possibly matches TRBD1 or TRBD2 (6 bases each). Germline CDR1 is SGDLS and CDR2 is YYNGEE. Trimming cost V 1 base and J 2 bases, with 13 bases left between them. The CDR3 extends over 15 amino acids. DNA for the CDR3: TGTGCCAGCAGCGTATCTAGTAGGGGGGCCTACGAGCAGTACTTC. Translation gives CASSVSSRGAYEQYF.

This chain connects TRBV7-9 to TRBJ2-1, with 8 bases matching TRBD2. The CDR3 consists of 16 residues. Germline V gene sequence: CDR1 SEHNR, CDR2 FQNEAQ (reference sequence). The V and J ends lost 4 bases and 0 bases, in that order; junction bases with no gene match: 5. The CDR3 DNA reads TGTGCCAGCAGCTCCACTAGCGGTCTCTCCTACAATGAGCAGTTCTTC. It is translated as CASSSTSGLSYNEQFF.

The chain couples TRBV5-6 to TRBJ2-7; 8 bases are shared with TRBD2. The CDR3 length is 13 residues. Germline CDR1 SGHDT, CDR2 YYEEEE. Unmatched junction bases numbered 1, after V lost 2 bases and J lost 3 bases. CDR3 DNA: TGTGCCAGCAGCTTCGGGACTAGCTACGAGCAGTACTTC. Its translation: CASSFGTSYEQYF. Filled out from reference TRBV5-6 and TRBJ2-7, the complete variable domain reads DAGVTQSPTHLIKTRGQQVTLRCSPKSGHDTVSWYQQALGQGPQFIFQYYEEEERQRGNFPDRFSGHQFPNYSSELNVNALLLGDSALYLCASSFGTSYEQYFGPGTRLTVT.

This clone was counted between two and nine times. This chain uses TRBV5-1 with TRBJ2-1, with 8 bases matching TRBD2. There are 16 residues in the CDR3. Trimming removed 3 bases from V and 9 bases from J; junction bases left unmatched: 14. Germline assignment: CDR1 SGHRS and CDR2 YFSETQ. The CDR3, as DNA: TGCGCCAGCAGCTCCGATAGCGGGAATAGATGGGGTGAGCAGTTCTTC. This translates into CASSSDSGNRWGEQFF.

The gene calls are TRBV27 and TRBJ2-2; either TRBD1 or TRBD2 may fit D (7 bases each). The CDR3 totals 15 residues. V lost 5 bases, J lost 3 bases, and 13 bases lay in between. The germline V gene has CDR1 MNHEY and CDR2 SMNVEV (reference sequence). CDR3 DNA sequence: TGTGCCAGCAGTGACAGGGAGGGACACACCGGGGAGCTGTTTTTT. This gives the protein CASSDREGHTGELFF.

This sequence joins TRBV25-1 and TRBJ2-4; D remains ambiguous. The CDR3 extends over 13 amino acids. V lost 7 bases and J lost 0, with 7 bases in between. The V gene's germline CDR1 is MGHDK and CDR2 SYGVNS. The CDR3 is CASNLVAKNIQYF. The DNA of the CDR3 is TGTGCCAGCAACCTTGTAGCCAAAAACATTCAGTACTTC.

The chain recombines TRBV2 with TRBJ2-7, with D possibly being TRBD2 (6 bases). Trimming cost V 2 bases and J 3 bases, with 11 bases left between them. The CDR3 sequence is 14 residues long. Germline-derived CDR1 and CDR2 are SNHLY and FYNNEI. CDR3 loop: CASSESLGLYEQYF. In DNA form, the CDR3 reads TGTGCCAGCAGTGAATCGTTGGGACTCTACGAGCAGTACTTC.

The chain has TRBV5-1 and TRBJ2-1; D might be TRBD2 (5 bases). Deletions cut 0 bases from V and 10 bases from J, with 8 bases between. The CDR3 sequence is 12 residues long. In germline, CDR1 is SGHRS, CDR2 YFSETQ. The CDR3 sequence is CASSLVEGEQFF. In DNA form, the CDR3 reads TGCGCCAGCAGCTTGGTTGAGGGAGAGCAGTTCTTC.